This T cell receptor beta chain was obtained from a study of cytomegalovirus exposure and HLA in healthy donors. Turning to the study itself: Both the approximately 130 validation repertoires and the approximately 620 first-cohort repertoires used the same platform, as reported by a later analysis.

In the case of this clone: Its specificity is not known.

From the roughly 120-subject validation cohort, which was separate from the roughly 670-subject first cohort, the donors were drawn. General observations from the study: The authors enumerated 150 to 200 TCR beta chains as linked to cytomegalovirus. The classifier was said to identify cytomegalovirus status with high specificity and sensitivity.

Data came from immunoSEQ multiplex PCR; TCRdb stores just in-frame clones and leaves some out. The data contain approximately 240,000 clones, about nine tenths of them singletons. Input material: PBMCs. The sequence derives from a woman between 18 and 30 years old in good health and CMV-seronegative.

The CDR3 spells CASSLAPGTYEQYF. CDR3 in DNA: TGTGCCAGCAGCTTAGCGCCCGGGACCTACGAGCAGTACTTC. V gene TRBV7-2 combines with J gene TRBJ2-7; D may be TRBD2 (5 bases). The CDR3 totals 14 residues. Germline CDR1 is SGHTA and CDR2 is FQGNSA. Trimming shortened V by 0 bases and J by 2 bases, and 8 bases separated the two germline ends.